This T cell receptor (beta chain) originates from a study of response to subunit inactivated influenza vaccine. The trim removed 0 bases at V and 6 bases at J, leaving 5 bases unmatched. The CDR3 runs 15 residues. Germline V gives CDR1 SGHRS, CDR2 YFSETQ. TCRdb processed the RT-PCR reads anew with MiXCR; each CDR3 protein has one entry. The data contain some 500,000 distinct CDR3 sequences, about 25% of them singletons. The TCR comes from a man in his fifties or sixties who received an inactivated influenza vaccine. This rearrangement joins TRBV5-1 to TRBJ2-2; TRBD1 agrees at 7 bases. The sequenced sample was CD4+ T cells sorted from PBMCs, obtained 5 to 6 days after vaccination. CDR3 loop: CASSLVRRGSGELFF. Written as DNA, the CDR3 is TGCGCCAGCAGCTTGGTGCGCAGGGGGTCCGGGGAGCTGTTTTTT.